This T cell receptor beta chain was captured in a study of blood T cell repertoires in COVID-19. Study-wide background: Donors in the United States, Italy and Spain gave samples during acute or convalescent COVID-19. T cells, B-cell-depleted T cells, or PBMCs provided the cDNA or gDNA that served as material.

Source study methods: Counts of nucleated cells, estimated from reference gene primer amplification, were obtained. Clones were read by immunoSEQ multiplex PCR, and TCRdb kept only the in-frame ones, dropping some. V and J calls and clone size come straight from that table; D and trimming were deduced from the DNA. The profile shows about 54,000 clones, 90% of them singletons. The sequence came from a middle-aged woman with active COVID-19. Sequences were obtained from peripheral blood.

CDR3 protein: CASIPDRNAYTDTQYF. Written as DNA, the CDR3 is TGTGCCAGCATTCCGGACAGGAACGCTTACACAGATACGCAGTATTTT. V and J are TRBV2 and TRBJ2-3; TRBD1 matches 7 bases. This CDR3 contains 16 residues. CDR1 and CDR2 (germline): SNHLY, FYNNEI. Trimming removed 7 bases from V and 2 bases from J; junction bases left unmatched: 12.